This record looks at one T cell receptor (beta chain) sequence and its context. The sample comes from a study of blood T cell repertoires in COVID-19. Study-wide background: The origin of the acute and convalescent COVID-19 samples was the United States, Italy and Spain.

Only in-frame clones appear in the TCRdb table, and some are missing; sequencing was by immunoSEQ multiplex PCR. The table lists 400,000 to 450,000 clones, 80% to 90% of them singletons. CDR3 size: 17 residues. V was trimmed by 2 bases and J by 6 bases, leaving 23 bases between them. CDR1 and CDR2 from the germline V gene are KGHSY and FQNENV. The sequenced sample consisted of PBMCs or T cells enriched from blood (not recorded which). The rearrangement uses TRBV16 and TRBJ2-7; a possible D gene is TRBD2 (9 bases). The sequence was obtained from a man aged 30-40 years who had recovered from COVID-19. This CDR3 reads CASSQIGTGGLAIEQYF. CDR3 in DNA: TGTGCCAGCAGCCAAATAGGGACAGGAGGACTAGCGATCGAGCAGTACTTC.